This T cell receptor beta chain was documented in a study of radiation and T cells in renal cell carcinoma. The wider study: Nephrectomy followed 15 Gy stereotactic body radiation by 4 weeks.

Study observations and caveats: Top tumor clonotypes rose in blood 2 weeks post-radiation, then contracted.

Assay: immunoSEQ multiplex PCR; the TCRdb copy retains only in-frame clones and omits some. The top ten hold about 1.9% of the sample, which has around 120,000 clones, roughly 77% seen once. This CDR3 has 13 residues. The germline V and J ends were trimmed by 5 bases and 1 base, with 8 bases remaining between them. Germline V gives CDR1 LGHNA, CDR2 YNFKEQ. Stated time point: blood 2 weeks post-SBRT. Specified treatment: 15 Gy SBRT to primary tumor, nephrectomy 4 weeks later. Blood was sampled at baseline, 2 weeks and 4 weeks after SBRT. The patient's renal cell carcinoma had clear cell pathology. Note on this clone: The target antigen is unknown.

The V call is TRBV4-2, the J call TRBJ1-1, with unresolved D. The clonotype originates from a woman aged 55-75 years with renal cell carcinoma. Sequencing was performed on blood, taken from a patient whose treatment included radiotherapy and nephrectomy. The CDR3 spells CASSSPRNTEAFF. CDR3 in DNA: TGTGCCAGCAGCTCTCCCCGGAACACTGAAGCTTTCTTT.